A single sample is the source of the 13 T cell receptor beta chains below, sequenced in a study of PD-L1 blockade in urothelial cancer (dated by TCRdb to about 2017). Libraries were constructed by the immunoSEQ multiplex PCR assay. TCRdb mirrors the immuneACCESS table, restricted to in-frame sequences. Some clones are absent from its copies; in checked studies, under half trace to an unresolved V gene, and the reason for the others is unknown. This sample holds roughly 50,000 clones; around 85% were observed only once. The ten largest clones add up to over 12% of the sample. This specimen's time point label, per the study, means: pretreatment peripheral blood. The sample here was PBMCs, taken around atezolizumab (anti-PD-L1) treatment. All receptors come from a woman aged 55-69 years with urothelial cancer.

The V call is TRBV6-6, the J call TRBJ2-3; D possibly corresponds to TRBD1 (6 bases). Germline CDR1 is MNHNY and CDR2 is SVGAGI (reference sequence). This CDR3 region has 15 residues. Trimming pared 7 bases from V and 1 base from J, leaving 15 bases between. The CDR3 DNA reads as TGTGCCAGCAACCTGGGACACTGGGGCACAGATACGCAGTATTTT. It is translated as CASNLGHWGTDTQYF.

V gene TRBV7-2 combines with J gene TRBJ2-7, with 14 bases aligning to TRBD2. Per the germline V gene, CDR1 is SGHTA and CDR2 is FQGNSA. CDR3 length: 15 amino acids. V lost 5 bases and J lost 5; bases outside the gene matches: 5. CDR3 bases: TGTGCCAGCAGCCCGACTAGCGGGAGGGCCCACGAGCAGTACTTC. Translating it yields CASSPTSGRAHEQYF.

This clone was recorded once. The chain employs TRBV5-1 and TRBJ1-3; D is undetermined. Trimming stripped 0 bases from V and 0 bases from J, with 7 bases between. The CDR3 covers 15 residues. Per germline, CDR1 SGHRS and CDR2 YFSETQ. This CDR3 is CASSLDGSSGNTIYF. For the CDR3, the DNA is TGCGCCAGCAGCTTGGACGGGAGCTCTGGAAACACCATATATTTT.

The chain links TRBV5-4 to TRBJ2-1; D remains unclear. This CDR3 is 17 amino acids long. Germline V CDR1 and CDR2: SGHNT, YYREEE (reference sequence). V was pared by 1 base and J by 2 bases, with 16 bases between. The CDR3 DNA sequence: TGTGCCAGCAGCTTGTCCCTGGGCATGGGCACCTACAATGAGCAGTTCTTC. Translated: CASSLSLGMGTYNEQFF.

The chain employs TRBV9 and TRBJ2-1, with a weak D call TRBD2 (6 bases). Trimming took off 0 bases at V and 7 bases at J, with 17 bases between the two ends. CDR1 SGDLS and CDR2 YYNGEE come from the germline V gene. CDR3 length equals 16 residues. For the CDR3, the DNA is TGTGCCAGCAGCGTAGCCCAGATAGGGACTTGGAATGAGCAGTTCTTC. Its translation: CASSVAQIGTWNEQFF. The entire variable domain, with the rest obtained from reference TRBV9 and TRBJ2-1, is as follows: DSGVTQTPKHLITATGQRVTLRCSPRSGDLSVYWYQQSLDQGLQFLIQYYNGEERAKGNILERFSAQQFPDLHSELNLSSLELGDSALYFCASSVAQIGTWNEQFFGPGTRLTVL.

Only one count was recorded for this clone. The chain carries TRBV28 and TRBJ2-2; 8 nucleotides agree with TRBD1. V lost 4 bases and J lost 7; bases outside the gene matches: 5. The germline gives CDR1 MDHEN, CDR2 SYDVKM. The CDR3 runs 14 residues. The CDR3 region is CASSSGGGSGELFF. DNA of the CDR3: TGTGCCAGCAGTTCAGGGGGCGGAAGCGGGGAGCTGTTTTTT.

The rearrangement uses TRBV25-1 and TRBJ2-5; perhaps TRBD1 as D (6 bases). CDR3 length equals 16 residues. V lost 4 bases, J lost 4 bases, and 19 bases lay in between. CDR1 and CDR2 from the germline V gene are MGHDK and SYGVNS. The chain's CDR3 is CASSGQDGTFSETQYF. CDR3 nucleotide sequence: TGTGCCAGCAGTGGACAAGACGGGACATTTTCAGAGACCCAGTACTTC.

The chain carries TRBV7-2 and TRBJ2-1; D ambiguous. This CDR3 is built from 12 residues. The V end lost 5 bases, the J end lost 10 bases, and 12 bases lay between the germline ends. Germline V gene data show CDR1 as SGHTA and CDR2 as FQGNSA. CDR3 nucleotide sequence: TGTGCCAGCAGCCTCGGGTTTGGCGAGCAGTTCTTC. This translates into CASSLGFGEQFF.

This chain joins TRBV6-1 and TRBJ1-5; D possibly corresponds to TRBD1 (6 bases). Germline CDR1 is MNHNS and CDR2 is SASEGT. Trimming shortened V by 5 bases and J by 2 bases, and 13 bases separated the two germline ends. The CDR3 length is 15 residues. CDR3 bases: TGTGCCAGCAGTATCCAGGGGAAGGGCAATCAGCCCCAGCATTTT. Protein sequence: CASSIQGKGNQPQHF.

The genes are TRBV5-1 and TRBJ2-1; TRBD1 matches at 7 bases. Germline CDR1 is SGHRS and CDR2 is YFSETQ. CDR3 length: 15 amino acids. J lost 3 bases, V lost 4 bases, and 7 bases had no gene match. CDR3 coding DNA: TGCGCCAGCAGCACTACAGGGGAAGACTACAATGAGCAGTTCTTC. Protein product: CASSTTGEDYNEQFF.

This chain joins TRBV2 and TRBJ2-3; D is possibly TRBD2 (6 bases). Germline V CDR1 and CDR2: SNHLY, FYNNEI. The V and J ends lost 7 bases and 2 bases respectively, with 10 bases between them. The CDR3 is 13 residues long. The CDR3 is CASKEGDTDTQYF. The CDR3 DNA sequence: TGTGCCAGCAAGGAGGGAGACACAGATACGCAGTATTTT.

V usage is TRBV28 and J usage is TRBJ2-7; D possibly corresponds to TRBD2 (5 bases). The CDR3 length is 16 residues. Trimming left V 7 bases short and J 0 bases short, with 19 bases between. From germline, CDR1 is MDHEN and CDR2 SYDVKM. This chain's CDR3 is CASKPSGTWSSYEQYF. The CDR3 nucleotides are TGTGCCAGCAAACCCAGCGGCACATGGAGCTCCTACGAGCAGTACTTC.

The V gene is TRBV2, the J gene TRBJ1-1; no clear D. V gave up 6 bases and J gave up 1 base, with 9 bases separating them. This CDR3 is 13 amino acids long. Per the germline V gene, CDR1 is SNHLY and CDR2 is FYNNEI. The CDR3 bases are TGTGCCAGCAGGAGAGTTCCGAACACTGAAGCTTTCTTT. Translated: CASRRVPNTEAFF.